What follows are 18 T cell receptor beta chains derived from one specimen sequenced in a study of regulatory T cells in long-lasting Graves disease (dated by TCRdb to about 2021). The meaning of the sample's time point label: persistent/refractory GD, antithyroid drugs over 5 years with positive TRAb. For both TCR sequencing and RNA sequencing, RNA was extracted from PBMCs using TRIzol. The library was built by means of multiplex PCR. TCRdb records Illumina HiSeq 4000 as the sequencer. CDR3 regions were amplified by Arm-PCR with iRepertoire HTBI primers to construct TCR beta libraries. Using fastp trimming at Q25 and MiXCR clonotype assembly, TCRdb reanalyzed the public sequencing data and kept in-frame beta chains. Merged by CDR3 protein, the rows form single entries marked with the most common genes and DNA. For this sample there are around 500,000 distinct CDR3 sequences; around 20% appear just once. The ten top clones hold approximately 8% of the sample.

The sequenced sample was peripheral blood mononuclear cells (PBMCs), obtained when the disease was refractory, from a patient treated with antithyroid drugs. Receptor source: a female donor with Graves disease.

This clonotype was seen repeatedly, ten times or more. This sequence joins TRBV27 and TRBJ1-2; 9 bases align to TRBD1. The CDR3 loop spans 14 amino acids. Germline V gives CDR1 MNHEY, CDR2 SMNVEV (reference sequence). V dropped 5 bases and J dropped 8; count of bases not matched to a gene: 9. CDR3 sequence reads: CASSGLRDREGYTF. Here the CDR3 DNA reads TGTGCCAGCAGTGGGCTCCGGGACAGGGAGGGCTACACCTTC.

The CDR3 coding sequence is TGCGCCAGCAGCCAAGTGTCTGTCCAATCTGAAGCTTTCTTT. Translated, it gives CASSQVSVQSEAFF. J is TRBJ1-1 and V is TRBV4-1, with D unresolved. Germline CDR1 reads MGHRA; CDR2 reads YSYEKL. V dropped 1 base and J dropped 6 bases, with 12 bases sitting between them. The CDR3 consists of 14 residues.

The chain joins TRBV6-1 to TRBJ1-1; perhaps TRBD1 as D (6 bases). This CDR3 spans 16 amino acids. Between the trimmed V and J ends, which lost 10 bases and 0 bases, there was a span of 21 bases. Germline assignment: CDR1 MNHNS and CDR2 SASEGT. The CDR3 here is CATIPETGPMNTEAFF. CDR3 DNA sequence: TGTGCCACGATTCCGGAAACAGGGCCCATGAACACTGAAGCTTTCTTT.

This clonotype was counted at least ten times. This rearrangement joins TRBV7-2 to TRBJ1-2; D gene unclear. V was pared by 1 base and J by 2 bases, with 11 bases between. Germline V lookup: CDR1 SGHTA, CDR2 FQGNSA. This CDR3 has 15 amino acids. This CDR3 is CASSLVRQVNYGYTF. CDR3 nucleotide sequence: TGTGCCAGCAGCTTAGTTCGGCAAGTCAACTATGGCTACACCTTC.

This clonotype has ten or more counts. The chain couples TRBV25-1 to TRBJ1-2; 11 bases align to TRBD1. The V and J ends lost 2 bases and 6 bases, in that order; junction bases with no gene match: 8. The CDR3 contains 16 residues. From germline, CDR1 is MGHDK and CDR2 SYGVNS. CDR3 sequence: CASSEGGWTGGDGYTF. The CDR3 DNA reads TGTGCCAGCAGTGAAGGAGGGTGGACAGGGGGCGATGGCTACACCTTC.

This clonotype was seen repeatedly, ten times or more. The genes are TRBV11-2 and TRBJ2-7; D may be TRBD2 (5 bases). V lost 1 base to trimming and J lost 0 bases, with 10 bases between them. Germline values: CDR1 SGHAT, CDR2 FQNNGV. The CDR3 is made up of 15 amino acids. The CDR3 bases are TGTGCCAGCAGCTTAGCGGTGGGAGCCTCCTACGAGCAGTACTTC. Translated: CASSLAVGASYEQYF.

This rearrangement joins TRBV6-1 to TRBJ2-2; TRBD2 might be the D (6 bases). CDR3 length: 15 amino acids. Per the germline V gene, CDR1 is MNHNS and CDR2 is SASEGT. Trimming took off 6 bases at V and 5 bases at J, with 16 bases between the two ends. CDR3 sequence reads: CASSQSGTSTGELFF. The CDR3 region has the DNA TGTGCCAGCAGCCAATCCGGGACTTCAACCGGGGAGCTGTTTTTT.

DNA for the CDR3: TGTGCCAGCACCAAGCGACAGGTGAACACTGAAGCTTTCTTT. This translates into CASTKRQVNTEAFF. This sequence joins TRBV6-1 and TRBJ1-1; perhaps TRBD1 as D (6 bases). V was clipped by 7 bases and J by 0 bases, with 12 bases between them. The CDR3 is 14 residues long. The germline CDR1 and CDR2 sequences are MNHNS and SASEGT.

This clonotype was counted ten times or more. This chain uses TRBV18 with TRBJ2-7, with 8 bases lining up with TRBD1. The V gene's germline CDR1 is KGHSH and CDR2 LQKENI. V shed 3 bases and J 4 bases; nucleotides not matched to a gene: 8. The CDR3 runs 15 residues. CDR3 sequence (DNA): TGTGCCAGCTCACCTAGACAGGGGAGTTCGTACGAGCAGTACTTC. Encoded protein: CASSPRQGSSYEQYF.

The chain employs TRBV7-3 and TRBJ1-1; tentative D call: TRBD1 (6 bases). Trimming left V 8 bases short and J 1 base short, with 11 bases between. Germline V gives CDR1 SGHTA, CDR2 FQGTGA. The length of the CDR3 is 13 residues. The CDR3 sequence is CASDRFTNTEAFF. CDR3 bases: TGTGCCAGCGACAGGTTTACGAACACTGAAGCTTTCTTT.

This clonotype was seen many times. The V call is TRBV15, the J call TRBJ2-6; no clear D gene. This CDR3 region has 17 residues. V shed 0 bases and J shed 0 bases, with 9 bases lying between them. The germline V gene encodes CDR1 LNHNV and CDR2 YYDKDF (reference sequence). The CDR3 region is CATSRERAYSGANVLTF. CDR3 bases: TGTGCCACCAGCAGAGAAAGGGCGTACTCTGGGGCCAACGTCCTGACTTTC.

This chain connects TRBV5-6 to TRBJ2-4; D not certain. V was trimmed by 2 bases and J by 0 bases, leaving 9 bases between them. The CDR3 is 15 residues long. From germline, CDR1 is SGHDT and CDR2 YYEEEE. CDR3 loop: CASSFLRIAKNIQYF. CDR3 DNA sequence: TGTGCCAGCAGCTTTCTGCGTATAGCCAAAAACATTCAGTACTTC.

The table lists this clonotype with many counts. J is TRBJ1-3 and V is TRBV12-3 or TRBV12-4, with a tentative D call TRBD1 (5 bases). V lost 3 bases and J 5 bases, leaving 14 bases between the germline ends. This CDR3 spans 15 amino acids. The CDR3 bases are TGTGCCAGCAGTTTTACCGGGGGAGGCAGAAACACCATATATTTT. Protein: CASSFTGGGRNTIYF.

This clonotype occurred a few times. The chain joins TRBV15 to TRBJ2-6; 7 bases are a match to TRBD1. Trimming removed 3 bases from V and 4 bases from J; junction bases left unmatched: 3. Germline CDR1 is LNHNV and CDR2 is YYDKDF (reference sequence). CDR3 size: 15 residues. The CDR3 bases are TGTGCCACCAGCAGGGGACAGACCGGGGCCAACGTCCTGACTTTC. It is translated as CATSRGQTGANVLTF.

This clonotype came up a few times. The rearrangement links TRBV19 to TRBJ1-3, with D maybe TRBD1 (5 bases). The germline V gene has CDR1 LNHDA and CDR2 SQIVND (reference sequence). This CDR3 has 15 amino acids. V lost 9 bases and J lost 2, with 17 bases in between. The CDR3 DNA sequence: TGTGCCAGCCGCCGCGGGGACGTTACTGGAAACACCATATATTTT. Protein sequence: CASRRGDVTGNTIYF.

This clonotype has only a few counts. This chain uses TRBV29-1 with TRBJ2-2; D perhaps matches TRBD1 (6 bases). The CDR3 runs to 12 residues. Germline V gives CDR1 SQVTM, CDR2 ANQGSEA. Trimming pared 4 bases from V and 7 bases from J, leaving 10 bases between. In DNA, the CDR3 is TGCAGCGTTGTACAGGGTAACGGGGAGCTGTTTTTT. This sequence encodes CSVVQGNGELFF.

This clonotype was recorded many times. The chain carries TRBV20-1 and TRBJ2-7, with 8 bases that match TRBD2. This CDR3 is built from 19 residues. Germline CDR1 DFQATT, CDR2 SNEGSKA (reference sequence). V lost 4 bases to trimming and J lost 3 bases; unmatched junction nucleotides: 23. The CDR3 sequence is CSANRPVASGSTSRYEQYF. CDR3 DNA: TGCAGTGCTAACAGGCCAGTGGCTAGCGGGTCAACGTCCCGCTACGAGCAGTACTTC.

This clonotype was seen repeatedly, ten times or more. The chain recombines TRBV29-1 with TRBJ2-5; D gene unclear. Germline CDR1 reads SQVTM; CDR2 reads ANQGSEA. V was cut by 3 bases and J by 5 bases, with 31 bases left in between. The CDR3 consists of 19 residues. The CDR3 DNA sequence: TGCAGCGTTGAGGGGTGGTATAGCCTCGCCGTTCAAGAAAGGGAGACCCAGTACTTC. Translating gives CSVEGWYSLAVQERETQYF.